A selection of T cell receptor beta chains follows, all from one sample in a study of T cell responses to AZD1222 COVID-19 vaccine. Sequencing was performed with immunoSEQ multiplex PCR; in TCRdb, only in-frame clones are kept and a portion is missing. The sample contains 200,000 or so clones, around 90% of which appear only once. This material consisted of peripheral blood, taken on day 0 of AZD1222 vaccination. The receptors originated from an adult in good health. The CDR3 runs from the conserved cysteine through the conserved F or W. D genes are given only for firm matches. Not all rows give a size; the values are once, few, many and, for expanded clones, a class.

abundance: .
j_gene: TRBJ1-5
v_gene: TRBV19
len: 17
d_gene: TRBD1
CDR3nt: TGTGCCAGTAGTATAGGCCCACCACAGGGGAGGTTATCGCCCCAGCATTTT
CDR3aa: CASSIGPPQGRLSPQHF

abundance: .
j_gene: TRBJ1-1
v_gene: TRBV6-6
len: 15
d_gene: .
CDR3nt: TGTGCCAGCAGTTATATCCCCCAAGACCCGGGGGGAGCTTTCTTT
CDR3aa: CASSYIPQDPGGAFF

abundance: .
j_gene: TRBJ1-4
v_gene: TRBV28
len: 18
d_gene: TRBD1
CDR3nt: TGTGCCAGCAGCATACCCCCGGGACAGGGAAGTTTTAATGAAAAACTGTTTTTT
CDR3aa: CASSIPPGQGSFNEKLFF

abundance: .
j_gene: TRBJ1-4
v_gene: TRBV11-2
len: 14
d_gene: .
CDR3nt: TGTGCCAGCAGCTTACCCAGGGTACGAGAAAAACTGTTTTTT
CDR3aa: CASSLPRVREKLFF

abundance: .
j_gene: TRBJ2-3
v_gene: TRBV6-6
len: 16
d_gene: .
CDR3nt: TGTGCCAGCAGCCCACCTTCGGGGGCAGGGACAGATACGCAGTATTTT
CDR3aa: CASSPPSGAGTDTQYF

abundance: few
j_gene: TRBJ1-2
v_gene: TRBV4-2
len: 13
d_gene: .
CDR3nt: TGTGCCAGCAGCCAAGTCGCAGGGGAAGGCTACACCTTC
CDR3aa: CASSQVAGEGYTF

abundance: .
j_gene: TRBJ1-5
v_gene: TRBV6-2/TRBV6-3
len: 18
d_gene: TRBD1
CDR3nt: TGTGCCAGCAGTTACGAGACAGGGGGGGTTTTGGGCAATCAGCCCCAGCATTTT
CDR3aa: CASSYETGGVLGNQPQHF

abundance: .
j_gene: TRBJ1-5
v_gene: TRBV7-2
len: 14
d_gene: .
CDR3nt: TGTGCCAGCAGCTTAGACAGAGCGGCAGGGAGTTTACATTTT
CDR3aa: CASSLDRAAGSLHF

abundance: .
j_gene: TRBJ1-2
v_gene: TRBV6-4
len: 13
d_gene: .
CDR3nt: TGTGCCAGCAGTGAAGGGCAGGAGCGTGGCTACACCTTC
CDR3aa: CASSEGQERGYTF

abundance: .
j_gene: TRBJ2-1
v_gene: TRBV3-1/TRBV3-2
len: 12
d_gene: .
CDR3nt: TGTGCCAGCAGCCCTCGGAACAATGAGCAGTTCTTC
CDR3aa: CASSPRNNEQFF

abundance: .
j_gene: TRBJ1-6
v_gene: TRBV6-5
len: 14
d_gene: .
CDR3nt: TGTGCCAGCAGTTACTCGGCAGTGGGCTCACCCCTCCACTTT
CDR3aa: CASSYSAVGSPLHF

abundance: .
j_gene: TRBJ1-4
v_gene: TRBV5-5
len: 17
d_gene: TRBD1
CDR3nt: TGTGCCAGCAGCCATCGCGCCCGAGGGGGCTATAATGAAAAACTGTTTTTT
CDR3aa: CASSHRARGGYNEKLFF

abundance: .
j_gene: TRBJ2-5
v_gene: TRBV29-1
len: 13
d_gene: .
CDR3nt: TGCAGCGTGTGCTACAGGGACCAAGAGACCCAGTACTTC
CDR3aa: CSVCYRDQETQYF

abundance: .
j_gene: TRBJ1-2
v_gene: TRBV5-1
len: 14
d_gene: TRBD1
CDR3nt: TGCGCCAGCAGCTTGGGTAGGACAGGGTTTGGCTACACCTTC
CDR3aa: CASSLGRTGFGYTF

abundance: .
j_gene: TRBJ1-5
v_gene: TRBV7-2
len: 16
d_gene: .
CDR3nt: TGTGCCAGCAGCACCCGCGGACAGAGAGGCAATCAGCCCCAGCATTTT
CDR3aa: CASSTRGQRGNQPQHF

abundance: .
j_gene: TRBJ2-2
v_gene: TRBV11-2
len: 14
d_gene: TRBD1
CDR3nt: TGTGCCAGCAGCAACGACAGGGATGCCGGGGAGCTGTTTTTT
CDR3aa: CASSNDRDAGELFF

abundance: .
j_gene: TRBJ2-2
v_gene: TRBV19
len: 14
d_gene: TRBD1
CDR3nt: TGTGCCAGTATTAACAGGGGTAACACCGGGGAGCTGTTTTTT
CDR3aa: CASINRGNTGELFF

abundance: .
j_gene: TRBJ1-4
v_gene: TRBV3-1/TRBV3-2
len: 20
d_gene: TRBD1
CDR3nt: TGTGCCAGCAGCCACTCCGGACAGGGGGCATTTTTCGACACTAATGAAAAACTGTTTTTT
CDR3aa: CASSHSGQGAFFDTNEKLFF

abundance: .
j_gene: TRBJ2-7
v_gene: TRBV5-1
len: 14
d_gene: TRBD1
CDR3nt: TGCGCCAGCAGCTTGGGGGGGACAGGGAACGAGCAGTACTTC
CDR3aa: CASSLGGTGNEQYF

abundance: once
j_gene: TRBJ1-2
v_gene: TRBV5-6
len: 15
d_gene: TRBD1
CDR3nt: TGTGCCAGCAGCTCAGGACAGGATCGAGGCTATGGCTACACCTTC
CDR3aa: CASSSGQDRGYGYTF

abundance: .
j_gene: TRBJ2-7
v_gene: TRBV2
len: 14
d_gene: .
CDR3nt: TGTGCCAGCAGTGTAAAGTTTCAGTCTTACGAGCAGTACTTC
CDR3aa: CASSVKFQSYEQYF

abundance: .
j_gene: TRBJ2-3
v_gene: TRBV10-3
len: 14
d_gene: TRBD2
CDR3nt: TGTGCCGCAGGCCCGCGGGAGACCACAGATACGCAGTATTTT
CDR3aa: CAAGPRETTDTQYF

abundance: .
j_gene: TRBJ2-5
v_gene: TRBV9
len: 12
d_gene: .
CDR3nt: TGTGCCAGCAGCGTAGGTGGGGAGACCCAGTACTTC
CDR3aa: CASSVGGETQYF

abundance: .
j_gene: TRBJ2-3
v_gene: TRBV4-3
len: 13
d_gene: .
CDR3nt: TGCGCCAGCAGCCAAGTCCCCACAGATACGCAGTATTTT
CDR3aa: CASSQVPTDTQYF

abundance: .
j_gene: TRBJ1-1
v_gene: TRBV28
len: 15
d_gene: TRBD1
CDR3nt: TGTGCCAGCACAAAAAGGGGGCCACTCAACACTGAAGCTTTCTTT
CDR3aa: CASTKRGPLNTEAFF

abundance: .
j_gene: TRBJ2-5
v_gene: TRBV29-1
len: 14
d_gene: .
CDR3nt: TGCAGCGTTGCAGGGACCCTTATAAAAGAGACCCAGTACTTC
CDR3aa: CSVAGTLIKETQYF

abundance: .
j_gene: TRBJ1-6
v_gene: TRBV3-1/TRBV3-2
len: 18
d_gene: TRBD1
CDR3nt: TGTGCCAGCAGTGTTGGGACAGGGGGCAGCTCCTATAATTCACCCCTCCACTTT
CDR3aa: CASSVGTGGSSYNSPLHF

abundance: .
j_gene: TRBJ1-1
v_gene: TRBV9
len: 13
d_gene: .
CDR3nt: TGTGCCAGCAGCGTTCAGGATAACACTGAAGCTTTCTTT
CDR3aa: CASSVQDNTEAFF

abundance: .
j_gene: TRBJ2-7
v_gene: TRBV9
len: 15
d_gene: .
CDR3nt: TGTGCCAGCAGCCCCGAGGAGGGGGCTTCCCGCGAGCAGTACTTC
CDR3aa: CASSPEEGASREQYF

abundance: .
j_gene: TRBJ2-1
v_gene: TRBV4-3
len: 14
d_gene: .
CDR3nt: TGCGCCAGCAGCCAAGAGCGGTTGAGGAGTGAGCAGTTCTTC
CDR3aa: CASSQERLRSEQFF

abundance: .
j_gene: TRBJ2-3
v_gene: TRBV19
len: 16
d_gene: TRBD2
CDR3nt: TGTGCCAGTAGTATAGTCTGGGAGGGGACCACAGATACGCAGTATTTT
CDR3aa: CASSIVWEGTTDTQYF

abundance: .
j_gene: TRBJ1-5
v_gene: TRBV7-2
len: 13
d_gene: .
CDR3nt: TGTGCCAGCAGCTTACAGAGCAATCAGCCCCAGCATTTT
CDR3aa: CASSLQSNQPQHF

abundance: .
j_gene: TRBJ1-2
v_gene: TRBV6-5
len: 14
d_gene: .
CDR3nt: TGTGCCAGCAGTTACGATCCCGGGACCTATGGCTACACCTTC
CDR3aa: CASSYDPGTYGYTF

abundance: .
j_gene: TRBJ2-5
v_gene: TRBV19
len: 16
d_gene: .
CDR3nt: TGTGCCAGTTCGGACAGCCCTAGCGATTTCGGAGAGACCCAGTACTTC
CDR3aa: CASSDSPSDFGETQYF

abundance: .
j_gene: TRBJ1-2
v_gene: TRBV6-6
len: 14
d_gene: TRBD1
CDR3nt: TGTGCCAGCAGCCAAGGGGGACAGGGAAATGGCTACACCTTC
CDR3aa: CASSQGGQGNGYTF

abundance: .
j_gene: TRBJ1-6
v_gene: TRBV28
len: 14
d_gene: .
CDR3nt: TGTGCCAGCAGTCCGAGACGAAATGCCTCACCCCTCCACTTT
CDR3aa: CASSPRRNASPLHF

abundance: once
j_gene: TRBJ2-1
v_gene: TRBV11-1
len: 14
d_gene: .
CDR3nt: TGTGCCAGCAGCTCGAGGGGGGGACTTGATGAGCAGTTCTTC
CDR3aa: CASSSRGGLDEQFF

abundance: .
j_gene: TRBJ2-3
v_gene: TRBV24-1
len: 15
d_gene: .
CDR3nt: TGTGCCACCAGTGAGAAAACATACAGGTCAGATACGCAGTATTTT
CDR3aa: CATSEKTYRSDTQYF